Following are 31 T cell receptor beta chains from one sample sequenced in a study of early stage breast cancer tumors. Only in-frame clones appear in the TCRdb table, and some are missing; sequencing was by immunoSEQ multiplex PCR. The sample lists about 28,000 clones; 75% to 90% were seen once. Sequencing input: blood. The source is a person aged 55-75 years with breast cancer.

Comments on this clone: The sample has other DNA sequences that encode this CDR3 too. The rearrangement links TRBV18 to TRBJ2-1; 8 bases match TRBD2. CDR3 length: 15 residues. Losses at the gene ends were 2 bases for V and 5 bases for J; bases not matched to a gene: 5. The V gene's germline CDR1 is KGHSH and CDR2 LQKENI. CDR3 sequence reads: CASSPGSGRDNEQFF. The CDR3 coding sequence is TGTGCCAGCTCACCAGGCAGCGGGAGAGACAATGAGCAGTTCTTC.

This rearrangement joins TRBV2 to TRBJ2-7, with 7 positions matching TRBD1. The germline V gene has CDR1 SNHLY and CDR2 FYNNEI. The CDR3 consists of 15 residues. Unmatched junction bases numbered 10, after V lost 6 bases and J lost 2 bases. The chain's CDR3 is CASRLWTGHTYEQYF. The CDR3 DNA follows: TGTGCCAGCAGGTTATGGACAGGCCATACCTACGAGCAGTACTTC.

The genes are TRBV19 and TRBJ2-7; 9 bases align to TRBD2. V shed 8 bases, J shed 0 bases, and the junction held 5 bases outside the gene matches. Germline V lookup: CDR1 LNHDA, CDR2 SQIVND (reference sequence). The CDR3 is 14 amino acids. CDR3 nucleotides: TGTGCCAGTCGCCAGCGGGGGGTCTCCTACGAGCAGTACTTC. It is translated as CASRQRGVSYEQYF. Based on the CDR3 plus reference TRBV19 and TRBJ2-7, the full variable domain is DGGITQSPKYLFRKEGQNVTLSCEQNLNHDAMYWYRQDPGQGLRLIYYSQIVNDFQKGDIAEGYSVSREKKESFPLTVTSAQKNPTAFYLCASRQRGVSYEQYFGPGTRLTVT.

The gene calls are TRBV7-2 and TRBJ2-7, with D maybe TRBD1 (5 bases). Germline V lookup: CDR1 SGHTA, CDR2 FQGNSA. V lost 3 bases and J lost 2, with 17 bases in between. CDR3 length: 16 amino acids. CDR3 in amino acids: CASSFKAGPVTYEQYF. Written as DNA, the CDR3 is TGTGCCAGCAGCTTTAAGGCAGGGCCAGTTACCTACGAGCAGTACTTC.

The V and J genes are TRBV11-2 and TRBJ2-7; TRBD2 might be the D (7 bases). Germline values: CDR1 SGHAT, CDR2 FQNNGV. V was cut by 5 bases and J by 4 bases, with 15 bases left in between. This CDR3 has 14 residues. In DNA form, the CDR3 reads TGTGCCAGCAGCGCCCTGAGGGGGGGATACGAGCAGTACTTC. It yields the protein CASSALRGGYEQYF.

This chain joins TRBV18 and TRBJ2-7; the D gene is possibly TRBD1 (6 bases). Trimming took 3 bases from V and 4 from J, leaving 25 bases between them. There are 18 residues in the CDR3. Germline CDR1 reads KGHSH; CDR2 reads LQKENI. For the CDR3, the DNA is TGTGCCAGCTCACCCAGCTCTTCCCGGGACACCTACGTTTACGAGCAGTACTTC. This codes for CASSPSSSRDTYVYEQYF. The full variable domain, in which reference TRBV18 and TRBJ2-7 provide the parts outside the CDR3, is NAGVMQNPRHLVRRRGQEARLRCSPMKGHSHVYWYRQLPEEGLKFMVYLQKENIIDESGMPKERFSAEFPKEGPSILRIQQVVRGDSAAYFCASSPSSSRDTYVYEQYFGPGTRLTVT.

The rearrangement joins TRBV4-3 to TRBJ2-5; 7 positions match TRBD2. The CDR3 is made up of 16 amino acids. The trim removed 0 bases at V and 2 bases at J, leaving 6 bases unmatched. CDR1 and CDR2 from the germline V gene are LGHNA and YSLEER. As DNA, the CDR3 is TGCGCCAGCAGCCAAGATCTAGCGGAGTCACAAGAGACCCAGTACTTC. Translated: CASSQDLAESQETQYF.

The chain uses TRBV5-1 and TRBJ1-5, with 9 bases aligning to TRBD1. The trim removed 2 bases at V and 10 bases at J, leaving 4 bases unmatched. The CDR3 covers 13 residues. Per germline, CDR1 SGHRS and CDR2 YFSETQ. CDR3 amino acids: CASSLGGQGPQHF. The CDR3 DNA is TGCGCCAGCAGCTTAGGGGGACAGGGTCCCCAGCATTTT. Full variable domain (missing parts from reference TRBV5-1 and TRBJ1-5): KAGVTQTPRYLIKTRGQQVTLSCSPISGHRSVSWYQQTPGQGLQFLFEYFSETQRNKGNFPGRFSGRQFSNSRSEMNVSTLELGDSALYLCASSLGGQGPQHFGDGTRLSIL.

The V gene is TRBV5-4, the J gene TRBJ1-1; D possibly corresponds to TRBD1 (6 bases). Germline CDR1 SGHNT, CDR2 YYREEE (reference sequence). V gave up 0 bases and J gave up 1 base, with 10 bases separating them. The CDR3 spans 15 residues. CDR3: CASSLVQQGNTEAFF. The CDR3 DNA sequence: TGTGCCAGCAGCTTGGTACAACAGGGGAACACTGAAGCTTTCTTT.

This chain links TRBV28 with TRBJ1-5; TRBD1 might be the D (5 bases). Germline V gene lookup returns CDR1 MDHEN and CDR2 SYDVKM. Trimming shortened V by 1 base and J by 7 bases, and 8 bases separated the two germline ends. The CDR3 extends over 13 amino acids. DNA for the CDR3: TGTGCCAGCAGTTTATTAGGGGAACAGCCCCAGCATTTT. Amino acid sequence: CASSLLGEQPQHF.

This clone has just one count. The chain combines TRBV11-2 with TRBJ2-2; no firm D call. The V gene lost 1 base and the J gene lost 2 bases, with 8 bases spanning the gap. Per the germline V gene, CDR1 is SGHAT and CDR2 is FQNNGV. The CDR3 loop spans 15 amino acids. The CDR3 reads CASSLGRGNTGELFF. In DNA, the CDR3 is TGTGCCAGCAGCTTAGGTCGCGGAAACACCGGGGAGCTGTTTTTT.

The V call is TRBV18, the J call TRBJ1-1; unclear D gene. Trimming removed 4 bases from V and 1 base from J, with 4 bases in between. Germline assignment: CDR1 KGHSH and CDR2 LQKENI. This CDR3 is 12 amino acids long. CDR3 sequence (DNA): TGTGCCAGCTCACTCCAGAACACTGAAGCTTTCTTT. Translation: CASSLQNTEAFF. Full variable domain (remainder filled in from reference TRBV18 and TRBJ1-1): NAGVMQNPRHLVRRRGQEARLRCSPMKGHSHVYWYRQLPEEGLKFMVYLQKENIIDESGMPKERFSAEFPKEGPSILRIQQVVRGDSAAYFCASSLQNTEAFFGQGTRLTVV.

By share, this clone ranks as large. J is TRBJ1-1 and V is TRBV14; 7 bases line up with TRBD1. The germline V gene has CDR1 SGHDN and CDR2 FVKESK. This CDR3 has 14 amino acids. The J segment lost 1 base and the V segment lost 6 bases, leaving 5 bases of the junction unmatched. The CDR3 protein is CASRWTGQNTEAFF. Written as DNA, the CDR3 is TGTGCCAGCAGGTGGACAGGCCAGAACACTGAAGCTTTCTTT. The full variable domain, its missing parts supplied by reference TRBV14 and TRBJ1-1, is EAGVTQFPSHSVIEKGQTVTLRCDPISGHDNLYWYRRVMGKEIKFLLHFVKESKQDESGMPNNRFLAERTGGTYSTLKVQPAELEDSGVYFCASRWTGQNTEAFFGQGTRLTVV.

CDR3 loop: CASSTGTSGESEQYF. CDR3 nucleotides: TGTGCCAGCAGCACCGGGACTAGCGGGGAGAGCGAGCAGTACTTC. The J gene is TRBJ2-7, the V gene TRBV7-9; 13 positions match TRBD2. Germline trimming cut 5 bases from V and 6 bases from J; bases unmatched to any gene: 7. The CDR3 runs 15 residues. The V gene's germline CDR1 is SEHNR and CDR2 FQNEAQ (reference sequence).

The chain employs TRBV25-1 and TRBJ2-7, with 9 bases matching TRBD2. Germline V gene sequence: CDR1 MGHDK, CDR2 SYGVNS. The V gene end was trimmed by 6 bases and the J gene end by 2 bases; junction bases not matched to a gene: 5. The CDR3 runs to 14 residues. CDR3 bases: TGTGCCAGCAGATTAGCGGGAGAAACCTACGAGCAGTACTTC. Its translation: CASRLAGETYEQYF.

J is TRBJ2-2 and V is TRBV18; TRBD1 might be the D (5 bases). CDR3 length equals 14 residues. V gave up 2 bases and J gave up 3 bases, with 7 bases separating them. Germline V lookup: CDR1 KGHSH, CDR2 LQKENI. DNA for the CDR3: TGTGCCAGCTCACCAGACAGCTACACCGGGGAGCTGTTTTTT. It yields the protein CASSPDSYTGELFF.

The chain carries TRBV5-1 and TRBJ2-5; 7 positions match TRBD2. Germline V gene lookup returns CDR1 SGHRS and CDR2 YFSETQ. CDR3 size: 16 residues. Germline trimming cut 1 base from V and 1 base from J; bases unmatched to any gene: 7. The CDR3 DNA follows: TGCGCCAGCAGCTTGACGGCTAGCGGATCCCAAGAGACCCAGTACTTC. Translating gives CASSLTASGSQETQYF. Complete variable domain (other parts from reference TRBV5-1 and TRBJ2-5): KAGVTQTPRYLIKTRGQQVTLSCSPISGHRSVSWYQQTPGQGLQFLFEYFSETQRNKGNFPGRFSGRQFSNSRSEMNVSTLELGDSALYLCASSLTASGSQETQYFGPGTRLLVL.

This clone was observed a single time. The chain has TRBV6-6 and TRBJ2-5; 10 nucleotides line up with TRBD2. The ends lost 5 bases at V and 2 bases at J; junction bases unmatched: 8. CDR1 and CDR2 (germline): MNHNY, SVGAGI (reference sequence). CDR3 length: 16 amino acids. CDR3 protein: CASSRLLAGPQETQYF. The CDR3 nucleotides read TGTGCCAGCAGTCGTCTACTAGCGGGACCACAAGAGACCCAGTACTTC.

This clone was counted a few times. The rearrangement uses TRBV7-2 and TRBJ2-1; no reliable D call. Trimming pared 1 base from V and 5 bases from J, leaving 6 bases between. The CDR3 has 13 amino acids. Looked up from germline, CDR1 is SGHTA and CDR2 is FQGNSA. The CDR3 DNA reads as TGTGCCAGCAGCTTAGGCAACAACAATGAGCAGTTCTTC. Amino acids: CASSLGNNNEQFF.

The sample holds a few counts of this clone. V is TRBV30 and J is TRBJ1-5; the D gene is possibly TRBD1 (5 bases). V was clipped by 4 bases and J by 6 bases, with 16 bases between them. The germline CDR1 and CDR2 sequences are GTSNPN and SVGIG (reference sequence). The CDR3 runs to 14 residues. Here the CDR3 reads CAWTQNQGTQPQHF. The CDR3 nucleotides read TGTGCCTGGACACAAAATCAGGGAACTCAGCCCCAGCATTTT.

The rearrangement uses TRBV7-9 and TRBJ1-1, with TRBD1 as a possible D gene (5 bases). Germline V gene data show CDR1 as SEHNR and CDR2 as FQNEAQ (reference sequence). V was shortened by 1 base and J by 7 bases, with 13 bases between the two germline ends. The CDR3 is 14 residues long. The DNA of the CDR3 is TGTGCCAGCAGCTTAGTTCAGGGTATTGTTGAAGCTTTCTTT. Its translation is CASSLVQGIVEAFF.

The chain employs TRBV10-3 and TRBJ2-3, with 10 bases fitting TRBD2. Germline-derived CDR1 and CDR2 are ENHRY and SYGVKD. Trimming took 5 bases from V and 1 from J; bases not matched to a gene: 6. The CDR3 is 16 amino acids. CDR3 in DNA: TGTGCCATCAGTTTGGCCGGGACTAGCGGCACAGATACGCAGTATTTT. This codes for CAISLAGTSGTDTQYF.

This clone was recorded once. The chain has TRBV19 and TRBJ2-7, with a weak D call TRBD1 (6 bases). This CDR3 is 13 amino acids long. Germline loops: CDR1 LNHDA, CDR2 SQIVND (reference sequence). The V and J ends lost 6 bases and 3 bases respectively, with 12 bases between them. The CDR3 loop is CASSGQSFYEQYF. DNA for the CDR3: TGTGCCAGTAGCGGACAGTCGTTCTACGAGCAGTACTTC.

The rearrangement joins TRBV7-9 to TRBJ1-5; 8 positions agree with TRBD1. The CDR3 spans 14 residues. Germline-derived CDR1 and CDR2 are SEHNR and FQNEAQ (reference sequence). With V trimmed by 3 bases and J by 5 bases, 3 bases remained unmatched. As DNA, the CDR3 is TGTGCCAGCAGCTTCGGGACAGGCGATCAGCCCCAGCATTTT. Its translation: CASSFGTGDQPQHF.

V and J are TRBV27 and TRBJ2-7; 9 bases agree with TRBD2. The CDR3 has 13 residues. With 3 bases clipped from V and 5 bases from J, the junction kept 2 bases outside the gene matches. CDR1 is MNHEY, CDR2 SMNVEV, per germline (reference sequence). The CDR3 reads CASSLAGGNEQYF. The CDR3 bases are TGTGCCAGCAGTTTGGCGGGAGGGAACGAGCAGTACTTC.

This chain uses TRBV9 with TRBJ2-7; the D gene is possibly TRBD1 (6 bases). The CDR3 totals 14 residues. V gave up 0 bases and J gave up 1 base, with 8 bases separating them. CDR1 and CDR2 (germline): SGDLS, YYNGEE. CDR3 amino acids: CASSVDGQSYEQYF. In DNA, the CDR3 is TGTGCCAGCAGCGTAGATGGACAGTCCTACGAGCAGTACTTC.

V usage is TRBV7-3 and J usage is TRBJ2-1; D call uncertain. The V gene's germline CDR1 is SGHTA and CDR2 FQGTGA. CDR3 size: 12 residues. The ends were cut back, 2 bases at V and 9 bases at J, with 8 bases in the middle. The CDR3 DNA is TGTGCCAGCAGCTTATTGGAGAGTGAGCAGTTCTTC. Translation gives CASSLLESEQFF.

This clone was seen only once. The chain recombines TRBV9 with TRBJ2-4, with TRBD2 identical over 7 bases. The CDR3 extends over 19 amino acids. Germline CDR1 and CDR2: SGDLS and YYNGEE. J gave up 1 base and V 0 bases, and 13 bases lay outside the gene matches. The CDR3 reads CASSVGTSGKVLAKNIQYF. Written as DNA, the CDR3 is TGTGCCAGCAGCGTAGGTACCAGCGGGAAGGTTCTGGCCAAAAACATTCAGTACTTC.

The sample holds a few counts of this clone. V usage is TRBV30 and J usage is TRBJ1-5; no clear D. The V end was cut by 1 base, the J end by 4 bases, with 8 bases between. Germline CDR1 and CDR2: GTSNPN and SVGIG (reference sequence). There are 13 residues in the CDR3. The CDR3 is CAWSENENQPQHF. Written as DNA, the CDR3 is TGTGCCTGGAGTGAGAATGAGAATCAGCCCCAGCATTTT.

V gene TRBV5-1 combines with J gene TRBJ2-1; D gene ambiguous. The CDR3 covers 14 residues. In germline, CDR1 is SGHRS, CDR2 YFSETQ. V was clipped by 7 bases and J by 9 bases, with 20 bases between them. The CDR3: CASVTEAPFGEQFF. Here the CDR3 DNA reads TGCGCCAGCGTTACTGAGGCCCCCTTTGGTGAGCAGTTCTTC.

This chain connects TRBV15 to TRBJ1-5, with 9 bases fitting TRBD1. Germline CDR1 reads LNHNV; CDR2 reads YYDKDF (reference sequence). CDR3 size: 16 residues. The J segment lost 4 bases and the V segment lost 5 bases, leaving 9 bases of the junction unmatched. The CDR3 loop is CATSGRDREENQPQHF. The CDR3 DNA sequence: TGTGCCACCAGCGGCCGGGACAGGGAGGAGAATCAGCCCCAGCATTTT. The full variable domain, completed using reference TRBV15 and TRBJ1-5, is DAMVIQNPRYQVTQFGKPVTLSCSQTLNHNVMYWYQQKSSQAPKLLFHYYDKDFNNEADTPDNFQSRRPNTSFCFLDIRSPGLGDTAMYLCATSGRDREENQPQHFGDGTRLSIL.